Listed here are 8 T cell receptor beta chains from one sample, sequenced in a study of T cells in Graves' hyperthyroidism and ophthalmopathy. Regions amplified from RNA transcripts were the TCR beta CDR3 regions. HTBI primers were the set used in a first-round RT-PCR of the TCR CDR3. In TCRdb, the multiplex PCR reads were re-called with MiXCR into one record per CDR3 protein. Here the sample spans about 700,000 distinct CDR3 sequences, approximately 42% being singletons. The sample comprised peripheral blood or thyroid tissue (not recorded which). These receptors were collected from an adult man with Graves' disease, either hyperthyroidism or ophthalmopathy (not recorded which).

The chain recombines TRBV9 with TRBJ2-6; D is uncertain. Trimming removed 7 bases from V and 0 bases from J, with 11 bases in between. CDR1 and CDR2 (germline): SGDLS, YYNGEE. This CDR3 spans 15 amino acids. This chain's CDR3 is CASSRPGSGANVLTF. The CDR3 nucleotides are TGTGCCAGCTCACGCCCTGGCTCTGGGGCCAACGTCCTGACTTTC.

The rearrangement joins TRBV29-1 to TRBJ2-6; TRBD2 might be the D (5 bases). The CDR3 length is 18 residues. Germline-derived CDR1 and CDR2 are SQVTM and ANQGSEA. With 8 bases removed from V and 3 bases from J, the gap between germline ends came to 26 bases. The DNA for the CDR3 is TGCAGCATTATCGATACCGGGGAGACCTTGGTTGGGGCCAACGTCCTGACTTTC. It encodes CSIIDTGETLVGANVLTF.

The V call is TRBV20-1, the J call TRBJ1-2; D gene unclear. Trimming left V 6 bases short and J 7 bases short, with 12 bases between. Germline CDR1 is DFQATT and CDR2 is SNEGSKA (reference sequence). This CDR3 has 11 amino acids. The DNA of the CDR3 is TGCAGTGCAGGGCTCGCAACTGGCTACACCTTC. Translated, it gives CSAGLATGYTF.

This chain links TRBV5-4 with TRBJ1-6; TRBD1 might be the D (5 bases). The CDR3 extends over 15 amino acids. Germline-derived CDR1 and CDR2 are SGHNT and YYREEE (reference sequence). Trimming removed 2 bases from V and 9 bases from J, with 15 bases in between. The CDR3 protein is CASSFGANWVSPLHF. In DNA, the CDR3 is TGTGCCAGCAGCTTCGGGGCGAATTGGGTTTCACCCCTCCACTTT.

This clonotype was recorded a few times. V is TRBV7-9 and J is TRBJ2-7; 8 bases fit TRBD1. J was trimmed by 7 bases and V by 6 bases; bases with no gene match: 17. The V gene's germline CDR1 is SEHNR and CDR2 FQNEAQ (reference sequence). The CDR3 contains 16 residues. The CDR3 region has the DNA TGTGCCAGCAGTTACTACCGTGGACAGGGTATATGGGAGCAGTACTTC. Its protein product is CASSYYRGQGIWEQYF. The complete variable domain, with remaining parts taken from reference TRBV7-9 and TRBJ2-7, reads DTGVSQNPRHKITKRGQNVTFRCDPISEHNRLYWYRQTLGQGPEFLTYFQNEAQLEKSRLLSDRFSAERPKGSFSTLEIQRTEQGDSAMYLCASSYYRGQGIWEQYFGPGTRLTVT.

This sequence joins TRBV7-9 and TRBJ2-5, with D possibly being TRBD1 or TRBD2 (5 bases each). Germline loops: CDR1 SEHNR, CDR2 FQNEAQ (reference sequence). CDR3 length: 15 amino acids. With 6 bases removed from V and 0 bases from J, the gap between germline ends came to 14 bases. The CDR3 DNA follows: TGTGCCAGCAGTCCCCTGGGACGGCACCAAGAGACCCAGTACTTC. This gives the protein CASSPLGRHQETQYF.

Many counts were recorded for this clonotype. CDR3 nucleotide sequence: TGTGCCAGCAGCTTAGGGACAGGGAAGTACGAGCAGTACTTC. Residues: CASSLGTGKYEQYF. The chain employs TRBV7-9 and TRBJ2-7, with 8 bases that match TRBD1. The CDR3 runs 14 residues. V was pared by 1 base and J by 4 bases, with 3 bases of the junction left unmatched. Germline V gives CDR1 SEHNR, CDR2 FQNEAQ (reference sequence).

The chain recombines TRBV7-9 with TRBJ1-1; D ambiguous. This CDR3 is built from 16 residues. Germline lookup yields CDR1 SEHNR and CDR2 FQNEAQ (reference sequence). Trimming shortened V by 5 bases and J by 1 base, and 17 bases separated the two germline ends. The CDR3 DNA sequence: TGTGCCAGCAGCCACGAGCTTCCGGATCCGAACACTGAAGCTTTCTTT. It translates to CASSHELPDPNTEAFF.